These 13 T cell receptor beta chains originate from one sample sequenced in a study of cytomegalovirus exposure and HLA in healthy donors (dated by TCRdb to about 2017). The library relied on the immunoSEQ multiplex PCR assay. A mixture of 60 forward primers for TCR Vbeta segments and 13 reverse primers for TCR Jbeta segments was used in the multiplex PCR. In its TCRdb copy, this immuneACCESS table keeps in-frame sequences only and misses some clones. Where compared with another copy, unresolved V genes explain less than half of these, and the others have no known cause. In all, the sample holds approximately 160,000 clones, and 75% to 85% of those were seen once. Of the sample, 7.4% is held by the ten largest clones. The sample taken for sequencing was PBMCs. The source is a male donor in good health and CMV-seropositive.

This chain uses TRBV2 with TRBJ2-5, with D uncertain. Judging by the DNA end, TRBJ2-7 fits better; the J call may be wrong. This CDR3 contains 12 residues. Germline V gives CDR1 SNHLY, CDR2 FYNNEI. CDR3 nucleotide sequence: TGTGCCAGCACCTACCACTCCTACGAGCAGTACTTC. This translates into CASTYHSYEQYF.

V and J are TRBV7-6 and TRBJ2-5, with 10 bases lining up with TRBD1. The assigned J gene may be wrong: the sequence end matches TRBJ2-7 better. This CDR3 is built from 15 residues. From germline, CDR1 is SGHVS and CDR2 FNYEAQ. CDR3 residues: CASSGGQGIPYEQYF. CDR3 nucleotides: TGTGCCAGCAGCGGGGGACAGGGGATCCCCTACGAGCAGTACTTC.

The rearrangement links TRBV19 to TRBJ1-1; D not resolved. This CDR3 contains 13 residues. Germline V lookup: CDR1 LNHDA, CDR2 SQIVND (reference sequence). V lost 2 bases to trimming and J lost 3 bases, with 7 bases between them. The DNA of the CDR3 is TGTGCCAGTAGTATAAAAATAGACACTGAAGCTTTCTTT. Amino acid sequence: CASSIKIDTEAFF.

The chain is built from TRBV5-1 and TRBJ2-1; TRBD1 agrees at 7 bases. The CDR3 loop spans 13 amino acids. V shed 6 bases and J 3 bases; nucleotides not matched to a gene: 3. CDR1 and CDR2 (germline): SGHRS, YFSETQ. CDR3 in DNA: TGCGCCAGCACTAGGGACAGCTACAATGAGCAGTTCTTC. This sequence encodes CASTRDSYNEQFF.

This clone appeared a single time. CDR3 region: CASTRTGGNSPLHF. CDR3 bases: TGTGCCAGCACTAGGACAGGGGGGAATTCACCCCTCCACTTT. This chain uses TRBV19 with TRBJ1-6; 10 nucleotides match TRBD1. CDR3 size: 14 residues. Germline values: CDR1 LNHDA, CDR2 SQIVND (reference sequence). V shed 9 bases and J 7 bases; nucleotides not matched to a gene: 6.

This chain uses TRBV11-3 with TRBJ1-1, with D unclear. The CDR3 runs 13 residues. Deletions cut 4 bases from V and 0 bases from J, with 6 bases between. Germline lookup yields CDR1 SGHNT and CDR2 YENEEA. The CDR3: CASSSTVNTEAFF. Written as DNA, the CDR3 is TGTGCCAGCAGCTCAACAGTGAACACTGAAGCTTTCTTT.

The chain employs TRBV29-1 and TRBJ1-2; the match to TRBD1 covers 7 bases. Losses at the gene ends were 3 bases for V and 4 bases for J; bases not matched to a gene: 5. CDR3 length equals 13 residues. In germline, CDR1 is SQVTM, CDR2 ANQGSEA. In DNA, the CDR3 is TGCAGCGTTGATGAGGCAGGGGGCTATGGCTACACCTTC. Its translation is CSVDEAGGYGYTF. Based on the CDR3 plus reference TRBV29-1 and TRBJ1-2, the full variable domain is SAVISQKPSRDICQRGTSLTIQCQVDSQVTMMFWYRQQPGQSLTLIATANQGSEATYESGFVIDKFPISRPNLTFSTLTVSNMSPEDSSIYLCSVDEAGGYGYTFGSGTRLTVV.

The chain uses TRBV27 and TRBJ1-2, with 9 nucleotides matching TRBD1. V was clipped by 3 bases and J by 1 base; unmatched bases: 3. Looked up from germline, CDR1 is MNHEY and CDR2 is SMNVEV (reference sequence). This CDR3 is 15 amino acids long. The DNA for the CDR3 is TGTGCCAGCAGTTTGTGGACAGGGGATAACTATGGCTACACCTTC. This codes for CASSLWTGDNYGYTF.

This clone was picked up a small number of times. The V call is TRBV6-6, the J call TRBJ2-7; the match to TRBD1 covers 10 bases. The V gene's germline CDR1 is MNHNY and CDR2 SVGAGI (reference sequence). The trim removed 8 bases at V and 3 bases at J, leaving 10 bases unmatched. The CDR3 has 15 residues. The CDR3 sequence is CASVFGGTGDYEQYF. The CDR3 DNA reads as TGTGCCAGCGTCTTCGGGGGGACAGGGGACTACGAGCAGTACTTC.

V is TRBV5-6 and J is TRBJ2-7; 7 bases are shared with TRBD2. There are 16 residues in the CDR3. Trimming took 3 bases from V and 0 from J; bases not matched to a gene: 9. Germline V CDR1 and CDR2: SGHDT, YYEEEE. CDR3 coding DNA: TGTGCCAGCAGCTCGGGGGGTCCGGTCCCCTCCTACGAGCAGTACTTC. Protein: CASSSGGPVPSYEQYF. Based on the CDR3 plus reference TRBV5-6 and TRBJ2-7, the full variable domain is DAGVTQSPTHLIKTRGQQVTLRCSPKSGHDTVSWYQQALGQGPQFIFQYYEEEERQRGNFPDRFSGHQFPNYSSELNVNALLLGDSALYLCASSSGGPVPSYEQYFGPGTRLTVT.

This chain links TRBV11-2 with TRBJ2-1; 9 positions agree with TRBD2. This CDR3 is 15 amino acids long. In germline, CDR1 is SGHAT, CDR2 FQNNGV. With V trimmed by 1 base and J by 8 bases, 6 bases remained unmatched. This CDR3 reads CASSLGAGGSYEQFF. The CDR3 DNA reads TGTGCCAGCAGCTTAGGAGCGGGGGGCTCGTATGAGCAGTTCTTC.

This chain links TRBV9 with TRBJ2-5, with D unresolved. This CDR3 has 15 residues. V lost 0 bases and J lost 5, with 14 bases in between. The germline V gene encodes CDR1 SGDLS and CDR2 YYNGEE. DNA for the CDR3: TGTGCCAGCAGCGTAGATGGCAGGCCACGCGAGACCCAGTACTTC. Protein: CASSVDGRPRETQYF. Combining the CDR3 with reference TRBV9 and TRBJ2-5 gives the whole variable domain DSGVTQTPKHLITATGQRVTLRCSPRSGDLSVYWYQQSLDQGLQFLIQYYNGEERAKGNILERFSAQQFPDLHSELNLSSLELGDSALYFCASSVDGRPRETQYFGPGTRLLVL.

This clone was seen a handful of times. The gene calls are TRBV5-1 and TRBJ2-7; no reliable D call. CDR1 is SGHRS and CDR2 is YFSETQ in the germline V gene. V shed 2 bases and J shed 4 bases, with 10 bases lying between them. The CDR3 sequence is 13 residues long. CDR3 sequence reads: CASSFESLYEQYF. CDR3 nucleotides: TGCGCCAGCAGCTTTGAGAGTCTTTACGAGCAGTACTTC. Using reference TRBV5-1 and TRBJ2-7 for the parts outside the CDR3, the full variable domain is KAGVTQTPRYLIKTRGQQVTLSCSPISGHRSVSWYQQTPGQGLQFLFEYFSETQRNKGNFPGRFSGRQFSNSRSEMNVSTLELGDSALYLCASSFESLYEQYFGPGTRLTVT.